The rows below give T cell receptor beta chains drawn from one sample of a study of cytomegalovirus exposure and HLA in healthy donors. Assay used: immunoSEQ multiplex PCR; TCRdb lists only in-frame clones, some missing. The repertoire holds about 70,000 clones, with around 62% as singletons. Sequencing used PBMCs. These receptors were obtained from a man aged 40-49 years in good health and CMV-seropositive. Both conserved end residues are part of each CDR3. Each record gives: clone size, V gene, D gene, J gene, CDR3 DNA, CDR3 protein. The D gene is left open where the match is weak. For some rows the clone size is stated as once, few or many, or as a class when expanded; others skip it.

clone_size: NA; v_call: TRBV5-1; d_call: TRBD1; j_call: TRBJ2-7; cdr3_nt: TGCGCCAGCAGCTTCGGGACAGGGGGATACGAGCAGTACTTC; cdr3_aa: CASSFGTGGYEQYF
clone_size: NA; v_call: TRBV9; d_call: NA; j_call: TRBJ2-7; cdr3_nt: TGTGCCAGCAGCGTATTTAGGGGTTGTCCTCACGAGCAGTACTTC; cdr3_aa: CASSVFRGCPHEQYF
clone_size: NA; v_call: TRBV9; d_call: NA; j_call: TRBJ2-5; cdr3_nt: TGTGCCAGCAGCGTAGGCGGGACCCAAGAGACCCAGTACTTC; cdr3_aa: CASSVGGTQETQYF
clone_size: NA; v_call: TRBV2; d_call: TRBD2; j_call: TRBJ2-5; cdr3_nt: TGTGCCAGCAGAGAAACAGCGGGAGCGGGAGAGACCCAGTACTTC; cdr3_aa: CASRETAGAGETQYF
clone_size: NA; v_call: TRBV30; d_call: NA; j_call: TRBJ1-2; cdr3_nt: TGTGCCTGGAGTGTTTGGTCGGACAGTGCTATCAGATTC; cdr3_aa: CAWSVWSDSAIRF
clone_size: NA; v_call: TRBV19; d_call: TRBD2; j_call: TRBJ2-7; cdr3_nt: TGTGCCAGTAGCAGGACTAGCGGGAGGGCCTACGAGCAGTACTTC; cdr3_aa: CASSRTSGRAYEQYF
clone_size: NA; v_call: TRBV10-3; d_call: NA; j_call: TRBJ2-7; cdr3_nt: TGTGCCATCAGTGAGCTTAGACAGGGAGCGGGCGAGCAGTACTTC; cdr3_aa: CAISELRQGAGEQYF
clone_size: NA; v_call: TRBV18; d_call: TRBD2; j_call: TRBJ2-2; cdr3_nt: TGTGCCAGCTCACTCGAAGCGGGAGGATCCACCGGGGAGCTGTTTTTT; cdr3_aa: CASSLEAGGSTGELFF
clone_size: NA; v_call: TRBV4-1; d_call: NA; j_call: TRBJ1-2; cdr3_nt: TGCGCCAGCAGCCAAGATGTTGGAGGGGATGGCTACACCTTC; cdr3_aa: CASSQDVGGDGYTF
clone_size: few; v_call: TRBV5-1; d_call: NA; j_call: TRBJ1-6; cdr3_nt: TGCGCCAGCAGCTTAGACAGCTCCAATTCACCCCTCCACTTT; cdr3_aa: CASSLDSSNSPLHF
clone_size: NA; v_call: TRBV29-1; d_call: TRBD1; j_call: TRBJ1-2; cdr3_nt: TGCAGCGTGGGGGGGACAGGAACTAACTATGGCTACACCTTC; cdr3_aa: CSVGGTGTNYGYTF
clone_size: NA; v_call: TRBV2; d_call: NA; j_call: TRBJ1-3; cdr3_nt: TGTGCCAGCAGTGGCGTTCGTTGGGGGGGATCTGGAAACACCATATATTTT; cdr3_aa: CASSGVRWGGSGNTIYF
clone_size: NA; v_call: TRBV7-9; d_call: NA; j_call: TRBJ1-5; cdr3_nt: TGTGCCAGCAGCCCCGGTATTCGGCAGCCCCAGCATTTT; cdr3_aa: CASSPGIRQPQHF
clone_size: NA; v_call: TRBV6-5; d_call: TRBD1; j_call: TRBJ2-7; cdr3_nt: TGTGCCAGCAGGGGGGACAGGGGGCACCTTTACGAGCAGTACTTC; cdr3_aa: CASRGDRGHLYEQYF
clone_size: NA; v_call: TRBV18; d_call: NA; j_call: TRBJ1-1; cdr3_nt: TGTGCCAGCTCACCGGGGCGGCAGGGAGGAACTGAAGCTTTCTTT; cdr3_aa: CASSPGRQGGTEAFF
clone_size: few; v_call: TRBV7-3; d_call: TRBD1; j_call: TRBJ2-1; cdr3_nt: TGTGCCAGCAGCGTCTCACCCGCCCTCCGCCAGGGGGTGTATTCCTACAATGAGCAGTTCTTC; cdr3_aa: CASSVSPALRQGVYSYNEQFF
clone_size: NA; v_call: TRBV11-2; d_call: NA; j_call: TRBJ1-5; cdr3_nt: TGTGCCAGCAGCTTAGCGGGGTACGGTGGTCAGCCCCAGCATTTT; cdr3_aa: CASSLAGYGGQPQHF
clone_size: NA; v_call: TRBV4-1; d_call: NA; j_call: TRBJ2-1; cdr3_nt: TGCGCCAGCAGCCGGGCAGGGTACAATGAGCAGTTCTTC; cdr3_aa: CASSRAGYNEQFF
clone_size: NA; v_call: TRBV5-6; d_call: TRBD1; j_call: TRBJ2-3; cdr3_nt: TGTGCCAGCAGCGCTGGGACAGCCCCTTCTGCAGATACGCAGTATTTT; cdr3_aa: CASSAGTAPSADTQYF
clone_size: NA; v_call: TRBV10-3; d_call: NA; j_call: TRBJ1-2; cdr3_nt: TGTGCCATCAGTGAGTCTCAAAGCGGTTCCTATGGCTACACCTTC; cdr3_aa: CAISESQSGSYGYTF
clone_size: NA; v_call: TRBV19; d_call: NA; j_call: TRBJ2-7; cdr3_nt: TGTGCCAGTAGTATAGAAGCAGGGACATTCCGAGCCTACGAGCAGTACTTC; cdr3_aa: CASSIEAGTFRAYEQYF
clone_size: NA; v_call: TRBV4-3; d_call: NA; j_call: TRBJ1-5; cdr3_nt: TGCGCCAGCAGCCAAAGCAGGGGTTGGAATCAGCCCCAGCATTTT; cdr3_aa: CASSQSRGWNQPQHF
clone_size: few; v_call: TRBV7-6; d_call: TRBD2; j_call: TRBJ2-5; cdr3_nt: TGTGCCAGCAGCCGGGGACTAGCGGGAGGGCAAGAGACCCAGTACTTC; cdr3_aa: CASSRGLAGGQETQYF
clone_size: NA; v_call: TRBV6-1; d_call: NA; j_call: TRBJ2-7; cdr3_nt: TGTGCCAGCAGTGAAGGGTTCGGGACCTACGAGCAGTACTTC; cdr3_aa: CASSEGFGTYEQYF
clone_size: NA; v_call: TRBV18; d_call: TRBD1; j_call: TRBJ1-5; cdr3_nt: TGTGCCAGCTCACCAAGGACAGGGGATCAGCCCCAGCATTTT; cdr3_aa: CASSPRTGDQPQHF
clone_size: NA; v_call: TRBV11-2; d_call: NA; j_call: TRBJ2-5; cdr3_nt: TGTGCCAGCAGCTTACCAGGGTTAGAGACCCAGTACTTC; cdr3_aa: CASSLPGLETQYF
clone_size: NA; v_call: TRBV9; d_call: NA; j_call: TRBJ1-2; cdr3_nt: TGTGCCAGCAGCGAAACAGGAACCTATGGCTACACCTTC; cdr3_aa: CASSETGTYGYTF
clone_size: NA; v_call: TRBV5-6; d_call: NA; j_call: TRBJ1-5; cdr3_nt: TGTGCCAGCAGCCTTTCCAAAAGGGGGAGAAATCAGCCCCAGCATTTT; cdr3_aa: CASSLSKRGRNQPQHF
clone_size: NA; v_call: TRBV20-1; d_call: NA; j_call: TRBJ1-1; cdr3_nt: TGCAGTGCCCCGGGGGAAACCGAAGCTTTCTTT; cdr3_aa: CSAPGETEAFF
clone_size: NA; v_call: TRBV6-5; d_call: TRBD2; j_call: TRBJ2-7; cdr3_nt: TGTGCCAGCTCCCTTGCTAGCGGGGGGCGGGAGCAGTACTTC; cdr3_aa: CASSLASGGREQYF
clone_size: NA; v_call: TRBV7-3; d_call: TRBD2; j_call: TRBJ2-3; cdr3_nt: TGTGCCAGCAGCCACGGACTAGCGGATCCTGGGGATACGCAGTATTTT; cdr3_aa: CASSHGLADPGDTQYF
clone_size: NA; v_call: TRBV6-1; d_call: NA; j_call: TRBJ1-2; cdr3_nt: TGTGCCAGCAGTACCAGCTATGGCTACACCTTC; cdr3_aa: CASSTSYGYTF
clone_size: NA; v_call: TRBV2; d_call: NA; j_call: TRBJ2-1; cdr3_nt: TGTGCCAGCAGTTTCCGGTACAATGAGCAGTTCTTC; cdr3_aa: CASSFRYNEQFF
clone_size: once; v_call: TRBV4-1; d_call: NA; j_call: TRBJ2-3; cdr3_nt: TGCGCCAGCAGCCAAGGGACCGGGCAGCGGGCTGTTACGCAGTATTTT; cdr3_aa: CASSQGTGQRAVTQYF
clone_size: NA; v_call: TRBV4-1; d_call: TRBD1; j_call: TRBJ2-1; cdr3_nt: TGCGCCAGCAGCCAAGACTTCGACAGGGGGAGGAATGAGCAGTTCTTC; cdr3_aa: CASSQDFDRGRNEQFF
clone_size: NA; v_call: TRBV7-9; d_call: TRBD1; j_call: TRBJ1-5; cdr3_nt: TGTGCCAGCAGCTTGACAGGGGGGGGGAGCAATCAGCCCCAGCATTTT; cdr3_aa: CASSLTGGGSNQPQHF
clone_size: once; v_call: TRBV2; d_call: NA; j_call: TRBJ1-5; cdr3_nt: TGTGCCAGCAAGGGGCTTAGCAATCAGCCACAGCATTTT; cdr3_aa: CASKGLSNQPQHF
clone_size: NA; v_call: TRBV4-1; d_call: NA; j_call: TRBJ2-7; cdr3_nt: TGCGCCAGCAGCCAGCCGGACAGTTACTACGAGCAGTACTTC; cdr3_aa: CASSQPDSYYEQYF
clone_size: NA; v_call: TRBV7-2; d_call: TRBD2; j_call: TRBJ2-4; cdr3_nt: TGTGCCAGCAGCTTAGTGGTAGCGGGGCCGGAGAACATTCAGTACTTC; cdr3_aa: CASSLVVAGPENIQYF
clone_size: NA; v_call: TRBV29-1; d_call: NA; j_call: TRBJ2-7; cdr3_nt: TGCAGCGGAACAACCGGGACTGGGGAGCAGTACTTC; cdr3_aa: CSGTTGTGEQYF
clone_size: NA; v_call: TRBV28; d_call: NA; j_call: TRBJ1-2; cdr3_nt: TGTGCCAGCAAACTTCAGGGGCCAAACTATGGCTACACCTTC; cdr3_aa: CASKLQGPNYGYTF
clone_size: NA; v_call: TRBV30; d_call: NA; j_call: TRBJ1-4; cdr3_nt: TGTGCCTGGAGTGGGGGGCTTGGTGAAAAACTGTTTTTT; cdr3_aa: CAWSGGLGEKLFF
clone_size: NA; v_call: TRBV19; d_call: TRBD2; j_call: TRBJ2-5; cdr3_nt: TGTGCCAGTAGTATAGACGCGGGAGGGCCGTACGGGCAGTACTTC; cdr3_aa: CASSIDAGGPYGQYF
clone_size: NA; v_call: TRBV27; d_call: NA; j_call: TRBJ2-1; cdr3_nt: TGTGCCAGCAGCCTTCCCTCAGGGGCCCTGGGGAATGAGCAGTTCTTC; cdr3_aa: CASSLPSGALGNEQFF
clone_size: NA; v_call: TRBV25-1; d_call: TRBD1; j_call: TRBJ2-7; cdr3_nt: TGTGCCAGCAGTGCTCGGGACAGGGCCCTCTCCTACGAGCAGTACTTC; cdr3_aa: CASSARDRALSYEQYF
clone_size: once; v_call: TRBV7-3; d_call: NA; j_call: TRBJ2-2; cdr3_nt: TGTGCCAGCAGCCTGAACAGCGGGGAGCTGTTTTTT; cdr3_aa: CASSLNSGELFF
clone_size: NA; v_call: TRBV7-9; d_call: NA; j_call: TRBJ1-1; cdr3_nt: TGTGCCAGCAGCTTCCGGGACACTGAAGCTTTCTTT; cdr3_aa: CASSFRDTEAFF
clone_size: NA; v_call: TRBV7-8; d_call: NA; j_call: TRBJ1-1; cdr3_nt: TGTGCCAGCAGCTTACAGATGAACACTGAAGCTTTCTTT; cdr3_aa: CASSLQMNTEAFF
clone_size: NA; v_call: TRBV7-8; d_call: NA; j_call: TRBJ2-1; cdr3_nt: TGTGCCAGCAGCTTAGATCGTCATCGGGAGCAGTTCTTC; cdr3_aa: CASSLDRHREQFF
clone_size: NA; v_call: TRBV15; d_call: TRBD2; j_call: TRBJ2-7; cdr3_nt: TGTGCCACCAGCTTGGGACTAGCGGGGACCTACGAGCAGTACTTC; cdr3_aa: CATSLGLAGTYEQYF
clone_size: NA; v_call: TRBV7-3; d_call: TRBD2; j_call: TRBJ2-5; cdr3_nt: TGTGCCAGCAGCTCCGGGACTAGCGGGGGAAGAGGAGAGACCCAGTACTTC; cdr3_aa: CASSSGTSGGRGETQYF
clone_size: NA; v_call: TRBV5-6; d_call: NA; j_call: TRBJ1-1; cdr3_nt: TGTGCCAGCAGAAGGCGGCGGAACACTGAAGCTTTCTTT; cdr3_aa: CASRRRRNTEAFF
clone_size: NA; v_call: TRBV2; d_call: NA; j_call: TRBJ2-3; cdr3_nt: TGTGCCAGCAGTGCATCCCAGGCATCCACAGATACGCAGTATTTT; cdr3_aa: CASSASQASTDTQYF
clone_size: NA; v_call: TRBV11-2; d_call: TRBD1; j_call: TRBJ1-2; cdr3_nt: TGTGCCAGCAGCTTAGATCAACAGGGGTATGGCTACACCTTC; cdr3_aa: CASSLDQQGYGYTF
clone_size: NA; v_call: TRBV5-8; d_call: TRBD2; j_call: TRBJ2-3; cdr3_nt: TGTGCCAGCAGCCACACCGGGACTAGCGTTGGTGGCACAGATACGCAGTATTTT; cdr3_aa: CASSHTGTSVGGTDTQYF
clone_size: NA; v_call: TRBV27; d_call: TRBD2; j_call: TRBJ2-2; cdr3_nt: TGTGCCAGCACACCTTGGGGGGGGAGCACCGGGGAGCTGTTTTTT; cdr3_aa: CASTPWGGSTGELFF